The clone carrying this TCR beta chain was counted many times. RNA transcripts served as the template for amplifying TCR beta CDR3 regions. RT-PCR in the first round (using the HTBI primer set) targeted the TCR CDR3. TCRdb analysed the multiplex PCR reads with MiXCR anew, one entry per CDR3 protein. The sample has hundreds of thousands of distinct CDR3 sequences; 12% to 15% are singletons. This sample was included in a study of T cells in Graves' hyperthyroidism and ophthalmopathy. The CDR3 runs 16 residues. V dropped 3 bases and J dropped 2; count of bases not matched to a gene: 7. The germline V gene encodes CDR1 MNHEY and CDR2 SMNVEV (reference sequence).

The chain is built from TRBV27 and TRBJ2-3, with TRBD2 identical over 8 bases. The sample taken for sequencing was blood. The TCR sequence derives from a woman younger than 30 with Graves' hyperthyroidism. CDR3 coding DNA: TGTGCCAGCAGTTTGGCGGGAGGTTCTCCCACAGATACGCAGTATTTT. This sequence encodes CASSLAGGSPTDTQYF.